A single sample is the source of the 26 T cell receptor beta chains below, sequenced in a study of blood T cells in healthy people across ages. The use of a sample-barcoded 5' primer and a J-beta primer mix characterized a second PCR of about 7 to 12 cycles. TCRdb itself ran the 5' RACE reads through MiXCR, one entry per CDR3 protein. This repertoire shows 650,000 to 1,000,000 distinct CDR3 sequences, around 36% found once; its top ten account for 10% to 15%. The sample taken for sequencing was blood. The receptors were sampled from a man between 18 and 29 years old in good health.

This clonotype was seen a few times. The rearrangement uses TRBV7-9 and TRBJ1-1; D is undetermined. V lost 2 bases to trimming and J lost 3 bases, with 13 bases between them. Germline CDR1 reads SEHNR; CDR2 reads FQNEAQ (reference sequence). This CDR3 has 15 amino acids. The CDR3 region is CASSLPPNLDTEAFF. CDR3 coding DNA: TGTGCCAGCAGCTTACCGCCGAACTTGGACACTGAAGCTTTCTTT.

This clonotype was seen only a few times. This chain joins TRBV4-1 and TRBJ1-1; D ambiguous. This CDR3 has 13 amino acids. Trimming stripped 1 base from V and 0 bases from J, with 3 bases between. Germline CDR1 MGHRA, CDR2 YSYEKL. The CDR3 coding sequence is TGCGCCAGCAGCCAAGTAGTGAACACTGAAGCTTTCTTT. It is translated as CASSQVVNTEAFF.

This clonotype was observed many times. CDR3 region: CASSLTGTYGYTF. Here the CDR3 DNA reads TGTGCCAGCAGCCTTACAGGGACCTATGGCTACACCTTC. The V call is TRBV9, the J call TRBJ1-2, with D perhaps matching TRBD1 (6 bases). The CDR3 is 13 amino acids. Trimming stripped 4 bases from V and 4 bases from J, with 11 bases between. Looked up from germline, CDR1 is SGDLS and CDR2 is YYNGEE.

The rearrangement uses TRBV10-3 and TRBJ2-4; D unclear. The V gene lost 0 bases and the J gene lost 4 bases, with 7 bases spanning the gap. CDR3 length equals 14 residues. From germline, CDR1 is ENHRY and CDR2 SYGVKD. CDR3 region: CAISESSRKNIQYF. DNA for the CDR3: TGTGCCATCAGTGAGTCATCCAGGAAAAACATTCAGTACTTC.

There are many counts of this clonotype. V is TRBV20-1 and J is TRBJ2-5; 7 nucleotides agree with TRBD1. The length of the CDR3 is 18 residues. The germline V gene has CDR1 DFQATT and CDR2 SNEGSKA (reference sequence). V trimming: 0 bases; J trimming: 0 bases; junction bases outside the gene matches: 13. The CDR3 is CSARDFRQGDLYQETQYF. CDR3 DNA sequence: TGCAGTGCTAGAGATTTTCGGCAGGGGGATTTGTACCAAGAGACCCAGTACTTC.

This clonotype was counted between two and nine times. The chain couples TRBV6-2 or TRBV6-3 to TRBJ1-6; no definite D call. Trimming cost V 11 bases and J 0 bases, with 8 bases left between them. CDR1 and CDR2 from the germline V gene are MNHEY and SVGEGT. The length of the CDR3 is 13 residues. The CDR3 DNA reads as TGTGCCGGACGGGGCTCCTATAATTCACCCCTCCACTTT. Amino acids: CAGRGSYNSPLHF.

The CDR3 DNA is TGTGCCAGCAGCGGACCGGCGGCTTACGAGCAGTACTTC. Translated: CASSGPAAYEQYF. V usage is TRBV12-3 or TRBV12-4 and J usage is TRBJ2-7; D not certain. The V end was cut by 6 bases, the J end by 4 bases, with 13 bases between. The CDR3 is made up of 13 amino acids.

The V and J genes are TRBV6-5 and TRBJ2-4; D tentatively reads TRBD1 or TRBD2 (5 bases each). Matching the DNA end better, TRBJ2-5 makes the J call doubtful. CDR1 is MNHEY, CDR2 SVGAGI, per germline. CDR3 size: 18 residues. The CDR3 sequence is CASSYSYATDYIQETQYF. The CDR3 region has the DNA TGTGCCAGCAGTTACTCGTACGCGACAGACTATATACAAGAGACCCAGTACTTC.

The chain links TRBV20-1 to TRBJ2-4; possible D gene TRBD2, 5 bases. CDR3 length equals 13 residues. Trimming removed 3 bases at V and 13 bases at J, with 19 bases between. Looked up from germline, CDR1 is DFQATT and CDR2 is SNEGSKA (reference sequence). CDR3 in DNA: TGCAGTGCTAGGGTCGACCGGGGTTGGGAGCAGTACTTC. Protein product: CSARVDRGWEQYF.

About this clonotype: A single base separates this from a much larger clone, so it may be a read error. V gene TRBV12-3 or TRBV12-4 combines with J gene TRBJ2-3, with D tentatively TRBD2 (7 bases). Trimming took 7 bases from V and 4 from J, leaving 15 bases between them. This CDR3 comprises 14 residues. The CDR3 DNA sequence: TGTGCCAGCACCGGGGGGCTGAAAGCAGATACGCAGTATTTT. As protein: CASTGGLKADTQYF.

This clonotype was seen ten or more times. The chain employs TRBV4-2 and TRBJ2-3, with TRBD2 identical over 8 bases. Losses at the gene ends were 1 base for V and 4 bases for J; bases not matched to a gene: 10. The germline V gene encodes CDR1 LGHNA and CDR2 YNFKEQ. The CDR3 has 17 amino acids. This chain's CDR3 is CASSQGDVSGEADTQYF. The CDR3 nucleotides read TGTGCCAGCAGCCAAGGGGATGTTAGCGGGGAGGCAGATACGCAGTATTTT.

This chain uses TRBV4-1 with TRBJ2-4; 10 bases are shared with TRBD1. Germline values: CDR1 MGHRA, CDR2 YSYEKL. The CDR3 sequence is 14 residues long. With 4 bases clipped from V and 13 bases from J, the junction kept 10 bases outside the gene matches. As DNA, the CDR3 is TGCGCCAGCAGCCGGACAGGGGGTCCGGGTGAGCAGTACTTC. This sequence encodes CASSRTGGPGEQYF.

This clonotype was counted many times. The chain carries TRBV9 and TRBJ2-1, with 9 positions matching TRBD2. The germline CDR1 and CDR2 sequences are SGDLS and YYNGEE. The CDR3 is 15 residues long. The J segment lost 2 bases and the V segment lost 3 bases, leaving 3 bases of the junction unmatched. The CDR3 loop reads CASSALAGPYNEQFF. CDR3 DNA sequence: TGTGCCAGCAGCGCCCTAGCGGGACCCTACAATGAGCAGTTCTTC.

This clonotype was found a few times. The chain carries TRBV5-1 and TRBJ1-1, with D maybe TRBD1 (6 bases). Per germline, CDR1 SGHRS and CDR2 YFSETQ. The CDR3 length is 19 residues. V shed 5 bases and J shed 1 base, with 27 bases lying between them. The CDR3 here is CASRSRPSRGHPRNTEAFF. CDR3 nucleotides: TGCGCCAGCAGATCAAGGCCTAGCAGGGGCCATCCCAGGAACACTGAAGCTTTCTTT.

As concerns this clonotype: Compared with germline, one end of the junction differs, possibly owing to a read error. J is TRBJ2-1 and V is TRBV7-3; 8 positions agree with TRBD2. This CDR3 has 15 residues. From germline, CDR1 is SGHTA and CDR2 FQGTGA. DNA of the CDR3: TGTGCCAGCAGCTCACTTAGCGGGAACTACAAGGAGCAGTTCTTC. Translating gives CASSSLSGNYKEQFF.

This clonotype was counted only a few times. This sequence joins TRBV29-1 and TRBJ1-5; possible D gene TRBD1, 5 bases. Germline V gives CDR1 SQVTM, CDR2 ANQGSEA. This CDR3 contains 13 residues. V lost 6 bases to trimming and J lost 3 bases, with 12 bases between them. CDR3 sequence: CSVLTANNQPQHF. The DNA for the CDR3 is TGCAGCGTCCTGACAGCGAACAATCAGCCCCAGCATTTT.

The chain has TRBV4-1 and TRBJ2-3; D may be TRBD1 (5 bases). The CDR3 consists of 14 residues. The V and J ends lost 2 bases and 5 bases respectively, with 11 bases between them. Germline CDR1 is MGHRA and CDR2 is YSYEKL. The CDR3: CASSQLGVVDTQYF. The CDR3 DNA reads as TGCGCCAGCAGCCAACTAGGGGTCGTAGATACGCAGTATTTT.

This chain links TRBV20-1 with TRBJ2-4, with 7 bases fitting TRBD1. Near its end, the DNA agrees better with TRBJ2-7, so the J call may be wrong. This CDR3 has 13 residues. Germline V gene data show CDR1 as DFQATT and CDR2 as SNEGSKA (reference sequence). The CDR3 reads CSATSGTDYEQYF. CDR3 nucleotides: TGCAGTGCTACTTCCGGGACAGACTACGAGCAGTACTTC.

The chain links TRBV21-1 to TRBJ1-5. TRBV21-1 is marked as a pseudogene. The CDR3 covers 15 residues. DNA for the CDR3: TGTGCCAGCAGAACTAGGCCCAGGAGGGTTCAGCCCCAGCATTTT. The encoded protein is CASRTRPRRVQPQHF.

The rearrangement uses TRBV13 and TRBJ1-2; D possibly corresponds to TRBD1 (5 bases). The CDR3 sequence is 14 residues long. Trimming stripped 5 bases from V and 3 bases from J, with 13 bases between. Germline V gives CDR1 PRHDT, CDR2 FYEKMQ (reference sequence). Here the CDR3 reads CASSTGAGDYGYTF. For the CDR3, the DNA is TGTGCCAGCAGCACCGGGGCTGGGGACTATGGCTACACCTTC. Supplemented by reference TRBV13 and TRBJ1-2, the full variable domain reads AAGVIQSPRHLIKEKRETATLKCYPIPRHDTVYWYQQGPGQDPQFLISFYEKMQSDKGSIPDRFSAQQFSDYHSELNMSSLELGDSALYFCASSTGAGDYGYTFGSGTRLTVV.

This clonotype has ten or more counts. J is TRBJ1-4 and V is TRBV20-1; 10 bases match TRBD1. The CDR3 length is 15 residues. Trimming cost V 6 bases and J 6 bases; bases outside gene matches: 10. Germline CDR1 DFQATT, CDR2 SNEGSKA (reference sequence). The CDR3: CSAARFGTGDEKLFF. In DNA, the CDR3 is TGCAGTGCCGCTAGATTCGGGACAGGGGATGAAAAACTGTTTTTT.

In its sample, this clonotype was seen a few times. The chain uses TRBV27 and TRBJ1-2; D remains ambiguous. Trimming removed 5 bases from V and 2 bases from J, with 15 bases in between. The CDR3 runs 15 residues. Germline-derived CDR1 and CDR2 are MNHEY and SMNVEV (reference sequence). The CDR3 sequence: CASSASPLTNYGYTF. As DNA, the CDR3 is TGTGCCAGCAGTGCCTCCCCCCTGACAAACTATGGCTACACCTTC.

This rearrangement joins TRBV12-3 or TRBV12-4 to TRBJ1-2, with a weak D call TRBD1 (6 bases). The CDR3 contains 16 residues. V lost 0 bases, J lost 4 bases, and 15 bases lay in between. DNA of the CDR3: TGTGCCAGCAGTTTAGCGCTGGGGGCGATTCTCTATGGCTACACCTTC. Protein product: CASSLALGAILYGYTF.

This clonotype has only a few counts. This chain uses TRBV29-1 with TRBJ2-4; D ambiguous. Germline V gives CDR1 SQVTM, CDR2 ANQGSEA. With 3 bases removed from V and 0 bases from J, the gap between germline ends came to 15 bases. This CDR3 has 16 amino acids. The CDR3 region has the DNA TGCAGCGTTGAGGCACGTGGATCCTTAGCCAAAAACATTCAGTACTTC. Protein sequence: CSVEARGSLAKNIQYF.

V is TRBV4-3 and J is TRBJ2-7, with D possibly being TRBD2 (6 bases). Germline V lookup: CDR1 LGHNA, CDR2 YSLEER. V was cut by 3 bases and J by 7 bases, with 22 bases left in between. The CDR3 sequence is 16 residues long. The CDR3 here is CASSQVLAGSYNEQYF. For the CDR3, the DNA is TGCGCCAGCAGCCAGGTACTAGCTGGCTCCTACAATGAGCAGTACTTC.

V gene TRBV4-2 combines with J gene TRBJ2-7; 13 nucleotides agree with TRBD2. V trimming: 1 base; J trimming: 6 bases; junction bases outside the gene matches: 3. Germline loops: CDR1 LGHNA, CDR2 YNFKEQ. The CDR3 consists of 15 residues. In DNA, the CDR3 is TGTGCCAGCAGCCAAGGAGGGACTAGCGGGATCGAGCAGTACTTC. Encoded protein: CASSQGGTSGIEQYF.